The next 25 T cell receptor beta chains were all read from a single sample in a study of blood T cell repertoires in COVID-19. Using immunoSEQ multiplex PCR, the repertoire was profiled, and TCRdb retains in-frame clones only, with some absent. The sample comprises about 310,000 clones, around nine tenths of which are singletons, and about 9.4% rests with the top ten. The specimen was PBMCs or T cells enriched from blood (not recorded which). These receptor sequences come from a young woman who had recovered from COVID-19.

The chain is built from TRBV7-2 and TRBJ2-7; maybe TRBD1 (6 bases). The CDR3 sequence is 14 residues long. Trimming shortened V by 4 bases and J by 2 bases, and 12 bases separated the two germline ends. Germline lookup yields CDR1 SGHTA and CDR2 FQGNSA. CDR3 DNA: TGTGCCAGCAGCTCCTCCGGGACACCCTACGAGCAGTACTTC. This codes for CASSSSGTPYEQYF.

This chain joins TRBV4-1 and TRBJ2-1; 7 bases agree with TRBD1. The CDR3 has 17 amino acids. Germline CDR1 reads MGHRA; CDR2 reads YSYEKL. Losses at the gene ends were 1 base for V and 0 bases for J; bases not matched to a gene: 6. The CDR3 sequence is CASSQVPGQYSYNEQFF. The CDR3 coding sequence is TGCGCCAGCAGCCAAGTTCCGGGACAGTACTCCTACAATGAGCAGTTCTTC.

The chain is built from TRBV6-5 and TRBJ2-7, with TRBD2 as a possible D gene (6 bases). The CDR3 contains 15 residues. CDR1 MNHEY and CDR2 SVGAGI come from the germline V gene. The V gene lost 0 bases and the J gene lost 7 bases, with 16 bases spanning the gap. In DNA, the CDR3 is TGTGCCAGCAGTTACTCCGGGACTTCAACTTGGGAGCAGTACTTC. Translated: CASSYSGTSTWEQYF.

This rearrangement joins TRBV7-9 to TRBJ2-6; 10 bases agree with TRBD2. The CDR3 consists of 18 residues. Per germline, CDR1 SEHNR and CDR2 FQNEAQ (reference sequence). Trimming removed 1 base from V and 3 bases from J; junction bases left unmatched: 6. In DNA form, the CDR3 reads TGTGCCAGCAGCTTAGGGGCTAGCGGGGGCCATGGGGCCAACGTCCTGACTTTC. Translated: CASSLGASGGHGANVLTF.

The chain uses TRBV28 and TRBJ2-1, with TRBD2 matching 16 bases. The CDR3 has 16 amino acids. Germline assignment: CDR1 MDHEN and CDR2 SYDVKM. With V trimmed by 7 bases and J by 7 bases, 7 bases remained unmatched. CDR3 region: CASTGTSGRVWNEQFF. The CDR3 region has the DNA TGTGCCAGCACTGGGACTAGCGGGAGGGTCTGGAATGAGCAGTTCTTC.

Here the CDR3 reads CSVERGWETEAFF. CDR3 sequence (DNA): TGCAGCGTTGAGCGGGGTTGGGAGACTGAAGCTTTCTTT. The chain combines TRBV29-1 with TRBJ1-1; no reliable D call. Germline lookup yields CDR1 SQVTM and CDR2 ANQGSEA. This CDR3 has 13 amino acids. The germline V and J ends were trimmed by 3 bases and 5 bases, with 13 bases remaining between them.

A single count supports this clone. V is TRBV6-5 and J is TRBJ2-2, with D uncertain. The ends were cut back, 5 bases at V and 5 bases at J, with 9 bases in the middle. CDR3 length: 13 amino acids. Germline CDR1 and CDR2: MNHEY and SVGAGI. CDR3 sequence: CASSNKTTGELFF. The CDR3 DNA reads TGTGCCAGCAGTAACAAAACAACCGGGGAGCTGTTTTTT.

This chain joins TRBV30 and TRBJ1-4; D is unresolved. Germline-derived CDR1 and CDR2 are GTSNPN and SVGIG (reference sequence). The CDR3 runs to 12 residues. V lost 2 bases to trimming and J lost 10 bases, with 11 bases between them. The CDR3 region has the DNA TGTGCCTGGAGTAAGGATTCAGGAAAACTGTTTTTT. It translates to CAWSKDSGKLFF.

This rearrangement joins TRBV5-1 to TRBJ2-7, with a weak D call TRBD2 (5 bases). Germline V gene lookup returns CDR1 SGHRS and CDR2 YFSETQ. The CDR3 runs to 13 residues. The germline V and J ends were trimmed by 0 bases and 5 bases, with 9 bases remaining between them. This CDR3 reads CASSLDGVNEQYF. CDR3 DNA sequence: TGCGCCAGCAGCTTGGACGGGGTTAACGAGCAGTACTTC.

As DNA, the CDR3 is TGTGCCAGCAGTTACTCGACTCGGGGGTTCGCTGAAGCTTTCTTT. As protein: CASSYSTRGFAEAFF. This rearrangement joins TRBV6-5 to TRBJ1-1; D is possibly TRBD1 (5 bases). Trimming took 0 bases from V and 6 from J, leaving 14 bases between them. The CDR3 has 15 residues. Looked up from germline, CDR1 is MNHEY and CDR2 is SVGAGI.

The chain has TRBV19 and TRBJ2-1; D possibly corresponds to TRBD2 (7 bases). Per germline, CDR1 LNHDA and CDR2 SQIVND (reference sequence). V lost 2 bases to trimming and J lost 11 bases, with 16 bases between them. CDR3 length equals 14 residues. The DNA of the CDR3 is TGTGCCAGTAGTATAAGGGGGGACTACCCTAAGCAGTTCTTC. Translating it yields CASSIRGDYPKQFF.

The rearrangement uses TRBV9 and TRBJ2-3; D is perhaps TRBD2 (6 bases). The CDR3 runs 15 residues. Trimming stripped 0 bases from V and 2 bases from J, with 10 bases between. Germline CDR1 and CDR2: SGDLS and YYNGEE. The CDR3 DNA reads TGTGCCAGCAGCGTAGCGGAGGGAAACACAGATACGCAGTATTTT. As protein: CASSVAEGNTDTQYF.

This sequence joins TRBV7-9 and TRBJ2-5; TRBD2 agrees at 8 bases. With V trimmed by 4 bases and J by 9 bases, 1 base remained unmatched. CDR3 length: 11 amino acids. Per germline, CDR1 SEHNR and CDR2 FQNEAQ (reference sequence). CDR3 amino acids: CASSSGGAQYF. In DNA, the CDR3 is TGTGCCAGCAGCTCCGGGGGGGCCCAGTACTTC.

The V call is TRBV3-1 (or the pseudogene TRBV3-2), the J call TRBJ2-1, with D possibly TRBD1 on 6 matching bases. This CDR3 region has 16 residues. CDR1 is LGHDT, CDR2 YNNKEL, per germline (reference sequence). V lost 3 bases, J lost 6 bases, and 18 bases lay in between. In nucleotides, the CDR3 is TGTGCCAGCAGCCACTTGGGGGCTCAGGGTGGCAATGAGCAGTTCTTC. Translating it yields CASSHLGAQGGNEQFF.

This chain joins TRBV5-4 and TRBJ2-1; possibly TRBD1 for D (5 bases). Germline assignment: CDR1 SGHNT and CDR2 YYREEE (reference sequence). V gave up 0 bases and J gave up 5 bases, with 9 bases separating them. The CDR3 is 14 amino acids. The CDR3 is CASSLDGADNEQFF. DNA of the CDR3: TGTGCCAGCAGCTTGGATGGGGCGGACAATGAGCAGTTCTTC.

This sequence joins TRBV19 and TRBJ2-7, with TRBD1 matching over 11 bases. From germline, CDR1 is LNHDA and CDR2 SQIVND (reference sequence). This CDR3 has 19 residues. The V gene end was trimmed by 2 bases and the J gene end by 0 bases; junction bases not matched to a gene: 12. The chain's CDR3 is CASSIFLSVGTGGSYEQYF. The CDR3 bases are TGTGCCAGTAGTATATTTTTGTCAGTCGGGACAGGGGGCTCCTACGAGCAGTACTTC.

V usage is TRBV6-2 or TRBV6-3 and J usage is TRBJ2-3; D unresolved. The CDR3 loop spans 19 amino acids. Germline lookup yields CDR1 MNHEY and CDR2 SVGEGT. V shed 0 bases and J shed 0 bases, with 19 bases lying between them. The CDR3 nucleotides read TGTGCCAGCAGTTACTCGAGTAGAGGTGTGACCGGGAGCACAGATACGCAGTATTTT. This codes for CASSYSSRGVTGSTDTQYF.

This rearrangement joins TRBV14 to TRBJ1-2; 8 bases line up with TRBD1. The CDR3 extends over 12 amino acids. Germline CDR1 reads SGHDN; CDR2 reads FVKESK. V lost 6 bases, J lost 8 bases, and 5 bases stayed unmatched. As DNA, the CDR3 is TGTGCCAGCAGATTACAGGGGGAAGGCTACACCTTC. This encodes CASRLQGEGYTF. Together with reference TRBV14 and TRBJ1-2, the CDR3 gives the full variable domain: EAGVTQFPSHSVIEKGQTVTLRCDPISGHDNLYWYRRVMGKEIKFLLHFVKESKQDESGMPNNRFLAERTGGTYSTLKVQPAELEDSGVYFCASRLQGEGYTFGSGTRLTVV.

CDR3 sequence: CASSQGTEGGYTF. CDR3 in DNA: TGTGCCAGCAGCCAGGGCACGGAAGGAGGCTACACCTTC. The chain recombines TRBV3-1 (or the pseudogene TRBV3-2) with TRBJ1-2, with D hard to call. The CDR3 loop spans 13 amino acids. V shed 3 bases and J shed 8 bases, with 13 bases lying between them. CDR1 LGHDT and CDR2 YNNKEL come from the germline V gene (reference sequence).

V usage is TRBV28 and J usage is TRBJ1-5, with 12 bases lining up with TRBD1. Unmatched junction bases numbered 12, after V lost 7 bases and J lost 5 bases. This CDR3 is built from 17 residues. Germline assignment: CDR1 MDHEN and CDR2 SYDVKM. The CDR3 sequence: CASTVAGTGGHYQPQHF. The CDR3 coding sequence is TGTGCCAGCACCGTGGCAGGGACAGGGGGCCATTATCAGCCCCAGCATTTT.

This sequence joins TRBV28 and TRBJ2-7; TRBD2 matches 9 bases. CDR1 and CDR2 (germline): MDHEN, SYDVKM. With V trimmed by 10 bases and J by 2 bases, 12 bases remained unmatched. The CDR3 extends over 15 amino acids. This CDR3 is CATTGIAGDPYEQYF. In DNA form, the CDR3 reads TGTGCCACCACAGGGATAGCGGGGGACCCCTACGAGCAGTACTTC.

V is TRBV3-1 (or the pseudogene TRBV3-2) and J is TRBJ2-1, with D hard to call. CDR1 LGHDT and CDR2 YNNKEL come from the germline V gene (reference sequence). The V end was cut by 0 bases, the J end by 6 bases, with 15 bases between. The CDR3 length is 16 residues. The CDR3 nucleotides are TGTGCCAGCAGCCAAGATTTTGGGCTAACACTCAATGAGCAGTTCTTC. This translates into CASSQDFGLTLNEQFF.

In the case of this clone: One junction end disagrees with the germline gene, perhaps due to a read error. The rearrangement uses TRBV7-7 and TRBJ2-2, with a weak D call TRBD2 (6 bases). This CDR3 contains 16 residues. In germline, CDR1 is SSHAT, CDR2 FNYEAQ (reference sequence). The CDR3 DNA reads TGTGCTAGCAGCCTTACCGGGGGATCCAACACCGGGGAGCTGTTTTTT. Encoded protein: CASSLTGGSNTGELFF.

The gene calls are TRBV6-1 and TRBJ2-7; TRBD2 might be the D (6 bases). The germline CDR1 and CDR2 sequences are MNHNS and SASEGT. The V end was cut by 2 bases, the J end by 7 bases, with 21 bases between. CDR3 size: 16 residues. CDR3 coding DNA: TGTGCCAGCAGTGAAACCCGGGACTCTCGCCCCTGGGAGCAGTACTTC. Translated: CASSETRDSRPWEQYF.

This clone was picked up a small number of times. CDR3: CASSQGQTSSYEQYF. DNA for the CDR3: TGCGCCAGCAGCCAGGGTCAGACTAGTTCCTACGAGCAGTACTTC. The genes are TRBV4-1 and TRBJ2-7, with a tentative D call TRBD2 (6 bases). In germline, CDR1 is MGHRA, CDR2 YSYEKL. V lost 3 bases and J 1 base, leaving 13 bases between the germline ends. This CDR3 has 15 residues.